This T cell receptor (beta chain) was profiled in a study of OX40 agonist ivuxolimab in advanced cancers. Germline V gives CDR1 SGDLS, CDR2 YYNGEE. The CDR3 runs 14 residues. The germline V and J ends were trimmed by 3 bases and 0 bases, with 8 bases remaining between them. This clone was picked up one time. This table comes from immunoSEQ multiplex PCR, and its TCRdb copy is limited to in-frame clones, with some not included. The repertoire holds approximately 39,000 clones, 80% to 90% seen once, with less than 55% in the top ten. Sequenced here: CD4+ or CD8+ T cells sorted from blood, sampled in a trial of the OX40 agonist ivuxolimab. The sequence came from an adult with an advanced solid tumor such as melanoma, head and neck, liver or kidney cancer. The gene calls are TRBV9 and TRBJ2-3; D possibly corresponds to TRBD1 (6 bases). The CDR3 reads CASSDRDSTDTQYF. The CDR3 DNA reads TGTGCCAGCAGCGACAGGGATAGCACAGATACGCAGTATTTT.